A selection of T cell receptor beta chains follows, all from one sample in a study of tumor-infiltrating lymphocytes in primary liver carcinoma. TCRdb ran MiXCR on the multiplex PCR reads and lists one entry per CDR3 protein. The sample includes roughly 190,000 distinct CDR3 sequences, around 85% of them seen just once. The source material was tumor tissue from primary liver carcinoma. The source is a man aged 40-55 years with primary liver carcinoma and hepatitis B virus infection. The CDR3 runs from the conserved cysteine through the conserved F or W. A D gene is named only where the DNA matches it firmly. The size entry is marked missing in some rows and otherwise reads once, few, many or a size class.

clone_size	d_call	v_call	cdr3_length	j_call	cdr3_nt	cdr3_aa
.	.	TRBV11-3	13	TRBJ2-7	TGCGTCAGCAGCTTAGGGGCATCATACGAGCAGTGCTTC	CVSSLGASYEQCF
.	.	TRBV5-1	13	TRBJ1-1	TGCGCCAGCAGCGGGAGTACTCAGCTTGAAGCTTTCTTT	CASSGSTQLEAFF
.	.	TRBV6-2/TRBV6-3	17	TRBJ2-4	TGTGCCAGCAACCTCCCAGGGAGTTTGAGGGATAAAAACATTCAATACTTC	CASNLPGSLRDKNIQYF
.	.	TRBV28	13	TRBJ1-2	TGTGCCAGCAGCGCTGGCGGTCTCTACGGCTACCCCTTC	CASSAGGLYGYPF
.	.	TRBV5-1	15	TRBJ2-1	TGCGCCAGCAGTACCCAGGGGTCCTCCTACGATGAGCAGTTCTTC	CASSTQGSSYDEQFF
.	.	TRBV29-1	13	TRBJ2-7	TGCAGCGTAACCGGGACGGTGCGGGGAGAGCAATACTTC	CSVTGTVRGEQYF
.	.	TRBV29-1	14	TRBJ2-7	.	CSVGPGTGSYEHYF
.	TRBD2	TRBV4-3	18	TRBJ2-2	TGCGCCAGCAGCCAAACCACTAGCGGACATGCGAACACTGGGGAGCTGTTTTTT	CASSQTTSGHANTGELFF
.	TRBD1	TRBV28	21	TRBJ1-5	TGTGCCAGCAGCTTAGAGTCGTTACGCGGGACAGGAGAATATAGCAATCAGCCCCAGCATTTT	CASSLESLRGTGEYSNQPQHF
.	TRBD1	TRBV10-3	14	TRBJ2-5	TGTGCCATCAGTGCGACAGGGTTGGGAGAGACCCACCACTTC	CAISATGLGETHHF
.	.	TRBV14	17	TRBJ2-1	TGTGCCAGCAGCCAAGATACGGGACCAGGTAGCTACAATGGGCAGTTCTTC	CASSQDTGPGSYNGQFF
.	.	TRBV6-1	15	TRBJ2-5	TGTGCCATCATAGCACTGGGGGCGAACAAAGAGACCCAGTACTTC	CAIIALGANKETQYF
once	.	TRBV10-3	12	TRBJ2-5	TGTGCCGACAGTGAGTCCGGGGAGACCCAGTACTTC	CADSESGETQYF
.	.	TRBV7-8	16	TRBJ2-1	TGTGATAGCAGCTTAGCCTCGGGTAGCTCATTTGGTGAGCAGTTCTTC	CDSSLASGSSFGEQFF
.	.	TRBV4-3	16	TRBJ1-6	TGCGCTAACAGCTCCTGGGACAAGGGAAGGAATTCACCCCTCCACTTT	CANSSWDKGRNSPLHF
.	.	TRBV6-5	14	TRBJ2-7	TGTGCCAGCACTCAATGGGAGACAGCCCACGAGCAGTACTTC	CASTQWETAHEQYF
.	.	TRBV9	16	TRBJ2-1	TGTGCCAGCAGTTTAGGCGAAGACAGGTTCTACAATGAGCAATTCTTC	CASSLGEDRFYNEQFF
.	TRBD2	TRBV5-1	20	TRBJ2-6	TGCGCCAGCACCCTACACCCCGGGACTAGCGGGAGCTCTGGGGCCAACGTCATGACTTTC	CASTLHPGTSGSSGANVMTF
.	.	TRBV11-2	14	TRBJ2-5	TGTGCCAGTAGCTTCAACGAGGGACAAGAGACCCAGTACTTC	CASSFNEGQETQYF
.	.	TRBV11-3	15	TRBJ1-5	TGTGCCAGTAGTTTAGATCTGGTGGTGGCTCAGCCCCAGCATTTT	CASSLDLVVAQPQHF
.	.	TRBV6-1	15	TRBJ2-3	TGTGCCAGCAGTGAAAGTGGAAGTAGTAGCGGTATGCAGTATTTT	CASSESGSSSGMQYF
.	.	TRBV4-1	17	TRBJ1-1	TGCGCCGGCAGCCAAGATTTGGACCTCAGGATGAACACTGAAGCTCTCTTT	CAGSQDLDLRMNTEALF
.	.	TRBV6-1	15	TRBJ2-6	TGTGCCAGCAGTCCCCGAGGGGCTGGAGTCAACGTCCTGACTTTC	CASSPRGAGVNVLTF
.	.	TRBV6-1	13	TRBJ2-7	TGTGCCAGCAGTGAACGGGATGCAGGCGACCAGTACTTC	CASSERDAGDQYF
.	.	TRBV4-3	14	TRBJ2-4	TGCGCCAGCAGCCAGGCAGGGGACAAAAACTTTCAGTACTTC	CASSQAGDKNFQYF
.	.	TRBV5-1	16	TRBJ1-3	TGCGGCAGCAGCTTGGACGGGCAGAACCATGGAAACACCATATATTTT	CGSSLDGQNHGNTIYF
.	.	TRBV19	13	TRBJ1-5	TGTGCCGCCCGGAGGTCGGTTAATCAGACCCAGCATTTT	CAARRSVNQTQHF
.	.	TRBV7-9	14	TRBJ2-1	TGTGCCGACAGCTCAGACACTGCCCACAATGAGCAGTTCTTC	CADSSDTAHNEQFF
many	.	TRBV7-9	14	TRBJ2-4	TGTGCCAGCAGCTTACGGGAAACCAAAAACATTCAGTACTTC	CASSLRETKNIQYF
once	TRBD2	TRBV11-3	16	TRBJ2-1	TGTATCAGCAGCCTGATTAGCGGGAGACCCTACAAGGAGCAGTTCTTC	CISSLISGRPYKEQFF
.	.	TRBV10-2	11	TRBJ2-7	TGCGGCAGCAGTGTCGTGCATGAGCAGTACTTC	CGSSVVHEQYF